These 2 T cell receptor beta chains share one sample of origin, sequenced in a study of T-cell memory formation after mild COVID-19. Each CDR3 protein gets one entry after TCRdb re-called the 5' RACE reads with MiXCR. The table has 250,000 to 300,000 distinct CDR3 sequences, about a sixth seen once; the top ten hold 20% to 25%. Sequencing was done on a sample of PBMCs or a T cell subset sorted from them (not recorded which). The receptors originated from a man aged 18 to 30 who had mild COVID-19 (a few samples of this study predate the infection). Cell type and time point are not known.

This clonotype was counted a few times. V gene TRBV11-2 combines with J gene TRBJ2-1; 7 nucleotides agree with TRBD1. The J segment lost 4 bases and the V segment lost 2 bases, leaving 11 bases of the junction unmatched. Germline V gene sequence: CDR1 SGHAT, CDR2 FQNNGV. The CDR3 runs to 17 residues. The CDR3 loop reads CASSLLRDSTSYNEQFF. Here the CDR3 DNA reads TGTGCCAGCAGCTTACTCCGGGACAGTACGTCTTACAATGAGCAGTTCTTC.

In its sample, this clonotype was seen a few times. V is TRBV11-2 and J is TRBJ1-2, with no clear D. Trimming removed 5 bases at V and 4 bases at J, with 5 bases between. CDR1 and CDR2 from the germline V gene are SGHAT and FQNNGV. This CDR3 has 11 residues. CDR3 sequence reads: CASSPRYGYTF. CDR3 sequence (DNA): TGTGCCAGCAGCCCTCGCTATGGCTACACCTTC. Supplemented by reference TRBV11-2 and TRBJ1-2, the full variable domain reads EAGVAQSPRYKIIEKRQSVAFWCNPISGHATLYWYQQILGQGPKLLIQFQNNGVVDDSQLPKDRFSAERLKGVDSTLKIQPAKLEDSAVYLCASSPRYGYTFGSGTRLTVV.